The 2 T cell receptor beta chains below all came from one sample that was sequenced in a study of monozygotic twins with inflammatory bowel disease. TCRdb reprocessed the 5' RACE reads; each CDR3 protein has one entry and no DNA is given. The sample has about 380,000 distinct CDR3 sequences; the top ten hold 2.6%. The specimen was blood. These TCRs come from a human donor with ulcerative colitis or Crohn's disease, or a healthy co-twin of an affected twin (not recorded which).

The chain has TRBV20-1 and TRBJ2-3; lacking DNA, the TRBD2 call made by TCRdb goes unchecked. The V gene's germline CDR1 is DFQATT and CDR2 SNEGSKA (reference sequence). CDR3 length: 14 amino acids. This chain's CDR3 is CSPDVAGGRGAQYF.

This sequence joins TRBV7-6 and TRBJ2-1. CDR1 is SGHVS, CDR2 FNYEAQ, per germline. The CDR3 has 16 amino acids. The CDR3 sequence is CASSLSAGGFYNEQFF.